A selection of T cell receptor beta chains follows, all from one sample in a study of identical twins. TCRdb independently ran MiXCR on the 5' RACE reads; one entry per CDR3 protein. The profile covers around 500,000 distinct CDR3 sequences, with approximately 15% appearing a single time and roughly 0.5% taken by the ten largest. These sequences were also reported in another study, on yellow fever vaccine responses in identical twins.

Sequencing was performed on CD4+ T cells sorted from blood. These receptors all come from a woman aged 18-29 years in good health. Both conserved end residues are part of each CDR3. A D gene is named only where the DNA matches it firmly. Some rows have no size entry. The others give once, few or many, or a class for an expanded clone.

V gene	D gene	clone size	J gene	CDR3 protein	CDR3 DNA
TRBV29-1	-	-	TRBJ2-2	CSAGTGTATGELFF	TGCAGCGCTGGAACCGGGACCGCAACCGGGGAGCTGTTTTTT
TRBV6-2/TRBV6-3	-	many	TRBJ2-7	CASSPPRYEQYF	TGTGCCAGCAGCCCACCGCGGTACGAGCAGTACTTC
TRBV2	TRBD1	few	TRBJ2-1	CASSGDRDEQFF	TGTGCCAGCAGTGGGGACAGGGATGAGCAGTTCTTC
TRBV29-1	-	few	TRBJ1-2	CSVGGRQAQSYGYTF	TGCAGCGTTGGGGGTCGGCAGGCCCAATCCTATGGCTACACCTTC
TRBV10-3	TRBD1	few	TRBJ2-7	CAIRPGQGGYEQYF	TGTGCCATCAGACCGGGACAGGGGGGCTACGAGCAGTACTTC
TRBV6-5	TRBD1	-	TRBJ2-7	CASSYGQALGEQYF	TGTGCCAGCAGTTACGGACAGGCGCTTGGAGAGCAGTACTTC
TRBV6-5	-	few	TRBJ1-1	CASSPREGRAFF	TGTGCCAGCAGTCCCCGGGAGGGCAGAGCTTTCTTT
TRBV27	-	-	TRBJ2-4	CASSSGQTLVNIQYF	TGTGCCAGCTCCTCCGGTCAGACGCTGGTGAACATTCAGTACTTC
TRBV10-3	-	few	TRBJ2-6	CAISESWNTGANVLTF	TGTGCCATCAGTGAGTCGTGGAACACTGGGGCCAACGTCCTGACTTTC
TRBV15	-	-	TRBJ2-2	CATSRQRDTGELFF	TGTGCCACCAGCAGACAACGGGACACCGGGGAGCTGTTTTTT
TRBV6-2/TRBV6-3	-	few	TRBJ2-1	CASSRGTPAYNEQFF	TGTGCCAGCAGTCGCGGGACACCTGCCTACAATGAGCAGTTCTTC
TRBV4-3	-	many	TRBJ2-2	CASSQGSLSTAELFF	TGCGCCAGCAGCCAAGGCTCGCTGAGTACCGCGGAGCTGTTTTTT
TRBV28	-	-	TRBJ2-1	CASTGNSDEQFF	TGTGCCAGCACAGGGAATTCGGATGAGCAGTTCTTC
TRBV11-3	-	-	TRBJ2-2	CASSNAGGNTGELFF	TGTGCCAGCAGCAATGCCGGGGGAAACACCGGGGAGCTGTTTTTT
TRBV29-1	TRBD2	-	TRBJ2-7	CSVVIAGGGGKQYF	TGCAGCGTTGTGATAGCGGGAGGGGGAGGAAAGCAGTACTTC
TRBV6-2/TRBV6-3	TRBD2	few	TRBJ2-7	CASSYSTIQREGGYEQYF	TGTGCCAGCAGTTACTCCACTATCCAGCGGGAGGGCGGTTACGAGCAGTACTTC
TRBV3-1	-	-	TRBJ1-1	CASSQGGAGQF	TGTGCCAGCAGCCAAGGAGGAGCAGGGCAGTTT
TRBV7-9	-	few	TRBJ1-2	CASSPQAGSYGYTF	TGTGCCAGCAGTCCTCAGGCGGGGAGCTATGGCTACACCTTC
TRBV7-2	-	-	TRBJ2-3	CASSFFSGETDTQYF	TGTGCCAGCAGCTTTTTCTCGGGAGAGACAGATACGCAGTATTTT
TRBV9	-	-	TRBJ1-6	CASSGAANSPLHF	TGTGCCAGCAGCGGGGCTGCGAATTCACCCCTCCACTTT
TRBV25-1	-	-	TRBJ2-1	CASSEWGYNEQFF	TGTGCCAGCAGTGAATGGGGGTATAATGAGCAGTTCTTC
TRBV2	TRBD1	-	TRBJ2-1	CASSPRGQPYNEQFF	TGTGCCAGCAGTCCCAGGGGACAGCCTTACAATGAGCAGTTCTTC
TRBV27	TRBD2	-	TRBJ2-3	CASSTPSGGAVWGTQYF	TGTGCCAGCAGTACCCCTAGCGGGGGGGCCGTGTGGGGTACGCAGTATTTT
TRBV5-1	TRBD2	many	TRBJ2-1	CASSSTSGPYNEQFF	TGCGCCAGCAGCTCAACTAGCGGCCCGTACAATGAGCAGTTCTTC
TRBV14	-	-	TRBJ2-5	CASSGGFQETQYF	TGTGCCAGCAGTGGGGGATTTCAAGAGACCCAGTACTTC
TRBV7-9	-	few	TRBJ2-1	CASSVANNEQFF	TGTGCCAGCAGCGTGGCGAACAATGAGCAGTTCTTC
TRBV10-3	TRBD2	few	TRBJ2-1	CAISGGTSGSNEQFF	TGTGCCATCAGTGGCGGGACTAGCGGGAGTAATGAGCAGTTCTTC
TRBV20-1	-	-	TRBJ2-1	CSARSGFGNEQFF	TGCAGTGCTAGAAGCGGGTTCGGCAATGAGCAGTTCTTC